The entry below gives a single T cell receptor (beta chain) sequence along with its context. Its matching antigen is unknown. CD8+ and CD4+ T cells from blood underwent TCR beta sequencing, which was carried out in a high-throughput format. Healthy donors acted as controls, with matching for age and sex. The CDR3 loop spans 15 amino acids. CDR1 and CDR2 (germline): MNHEY, SVGAGI. The J segment lost 1 base and the V segment lost 11 bases, leaving 13 bases of the junction unmatched. This sample is drawn from a study of CD8 T cells in Susac syndrome. Study-level points and caveats: The number of individuals included in the study's TCR sequencing and HLA analysis was acknowledged as relatively small.

Reverse transcription used about 0.5 to 1 ug RNA and random hexamers. Amplification of TCR beta CDR3 spanned 54 Vbeta and 13 Jbeta via immunoSEQ multiplex PCR. TCRdb re-analysed the immunoSEQ multiplex PCR reads in MiXCR, keeping a single row per CDR3 protein. This sample has some 100,000 distinct CDR3 sequences; approximately 90% occur once, and the top ten carry roughly 0.12%. This receptor was identified in a human donor in good health. Sequencing was performed on CD8+ T cells from PBMCs. J is TRBJ1-2 and V is TRBV6-5; 7 bases line up with TRBD1. The CDR3 DNA is TGTGCCGCCTCCGAGGGACAGTTCCTTAACTATGGCTACACCTTC. It codes for CAASEGQFLNYGYTF.